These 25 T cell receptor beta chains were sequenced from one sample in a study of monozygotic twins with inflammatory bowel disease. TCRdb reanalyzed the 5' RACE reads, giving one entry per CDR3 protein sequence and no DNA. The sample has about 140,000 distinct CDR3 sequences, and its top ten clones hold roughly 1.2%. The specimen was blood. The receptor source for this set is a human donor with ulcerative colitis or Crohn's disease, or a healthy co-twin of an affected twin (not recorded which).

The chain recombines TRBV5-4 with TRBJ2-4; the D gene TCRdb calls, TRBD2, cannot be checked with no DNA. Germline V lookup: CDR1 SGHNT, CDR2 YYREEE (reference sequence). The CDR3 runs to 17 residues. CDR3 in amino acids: CASSLGGNSGNRDIQYF.

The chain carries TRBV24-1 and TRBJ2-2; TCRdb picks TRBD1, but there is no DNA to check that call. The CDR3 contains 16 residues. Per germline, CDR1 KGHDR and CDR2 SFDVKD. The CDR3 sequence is CATSDSGTGDTGELFF.

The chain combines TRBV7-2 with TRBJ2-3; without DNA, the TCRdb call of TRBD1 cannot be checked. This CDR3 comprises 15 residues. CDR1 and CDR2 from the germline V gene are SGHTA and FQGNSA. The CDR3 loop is CASAVQGSSTDTQYF.

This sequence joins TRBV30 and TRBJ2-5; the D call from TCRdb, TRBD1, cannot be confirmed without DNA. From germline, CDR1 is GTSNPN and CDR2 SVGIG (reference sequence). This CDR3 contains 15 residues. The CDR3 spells CAWGTGTGGYETQYF.

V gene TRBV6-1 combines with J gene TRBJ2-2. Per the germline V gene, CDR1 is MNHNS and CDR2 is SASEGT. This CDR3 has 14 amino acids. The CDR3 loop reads CASSPNRNTGELFF.

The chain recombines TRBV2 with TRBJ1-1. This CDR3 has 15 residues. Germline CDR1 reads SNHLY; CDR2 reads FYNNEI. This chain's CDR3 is CATSLLAGMRTEAFF.

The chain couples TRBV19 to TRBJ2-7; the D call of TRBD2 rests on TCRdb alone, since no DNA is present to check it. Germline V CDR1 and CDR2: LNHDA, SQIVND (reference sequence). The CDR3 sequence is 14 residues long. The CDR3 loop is CASSRPSENNEQYF.

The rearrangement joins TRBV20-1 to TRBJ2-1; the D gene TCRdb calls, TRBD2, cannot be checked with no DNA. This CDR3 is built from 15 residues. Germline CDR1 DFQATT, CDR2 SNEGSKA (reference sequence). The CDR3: CSARHSGRGYNEQFF.

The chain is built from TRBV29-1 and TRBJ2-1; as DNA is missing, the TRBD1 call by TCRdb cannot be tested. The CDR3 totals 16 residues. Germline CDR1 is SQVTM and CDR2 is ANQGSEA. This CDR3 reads CSVEGARGPSYNEQFF.

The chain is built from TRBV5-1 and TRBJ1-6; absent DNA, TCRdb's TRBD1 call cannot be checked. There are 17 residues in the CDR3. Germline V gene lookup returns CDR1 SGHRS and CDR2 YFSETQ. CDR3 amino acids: CASSGTGIGAYNSPLHF.

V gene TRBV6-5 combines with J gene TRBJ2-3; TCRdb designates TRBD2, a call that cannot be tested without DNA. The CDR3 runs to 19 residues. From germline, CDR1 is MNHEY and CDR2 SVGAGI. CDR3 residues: CASSYSGLAGARGTDTQYF.

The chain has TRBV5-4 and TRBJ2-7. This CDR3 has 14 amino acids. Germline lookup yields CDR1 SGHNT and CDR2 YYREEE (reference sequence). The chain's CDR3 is CASSSARGTYEQYF.

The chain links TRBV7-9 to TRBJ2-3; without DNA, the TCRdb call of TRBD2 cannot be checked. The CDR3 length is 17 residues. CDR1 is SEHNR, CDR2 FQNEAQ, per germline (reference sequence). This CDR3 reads CASSSRGTSGYTDTQYF.

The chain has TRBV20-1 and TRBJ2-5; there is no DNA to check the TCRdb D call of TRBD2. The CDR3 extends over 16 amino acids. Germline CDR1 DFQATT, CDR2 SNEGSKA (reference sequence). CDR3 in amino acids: CSARDRAGLGQETQYF.

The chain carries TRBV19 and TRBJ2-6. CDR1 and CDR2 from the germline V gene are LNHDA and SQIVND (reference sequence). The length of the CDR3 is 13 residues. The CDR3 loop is CASSILGANVLTF.

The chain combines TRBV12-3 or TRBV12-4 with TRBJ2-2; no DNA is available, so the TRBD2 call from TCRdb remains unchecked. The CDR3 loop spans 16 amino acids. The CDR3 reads CASSPLAGADTGELFF.

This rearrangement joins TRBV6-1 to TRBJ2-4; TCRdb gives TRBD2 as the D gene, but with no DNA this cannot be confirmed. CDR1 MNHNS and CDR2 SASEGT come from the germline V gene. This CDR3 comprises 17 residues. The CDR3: CASSGQTSGRTKNIQYF.

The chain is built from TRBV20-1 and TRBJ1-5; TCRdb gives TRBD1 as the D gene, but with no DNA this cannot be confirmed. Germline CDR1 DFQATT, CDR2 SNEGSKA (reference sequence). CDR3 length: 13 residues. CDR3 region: CSASQGKRQRQHF.

The CDR3 is CASSLQRGALFSTGELFF. The rearrangement links TRBV5-4 to TRBJ2-2; TCRdb names TRBD2, which stays unverified in the absence of DNA. The CDR3 covers 18 residues. Germline V CDR1 and CDR2: SGHNT, YYREEE (reference sequence). Full variable domain (rest looked up from reference TRBV5-4 and TRBJ2-2): ETGVTQSPTHLIKTRGQQVTLRCSSQSGHNTVSWYQQALGQGPQFIFQYYREEENGRGNFPPRFSGLQFPNYSSELNVNALELDDSALYLCASSLQRGALFSTGELFFGEGSRLTVL.

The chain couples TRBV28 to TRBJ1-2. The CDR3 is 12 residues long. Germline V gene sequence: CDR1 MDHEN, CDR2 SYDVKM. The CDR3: CAIGWDKEGYTF.

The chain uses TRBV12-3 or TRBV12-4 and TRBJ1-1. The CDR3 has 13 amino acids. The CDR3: CATSQLMNTEAFF.

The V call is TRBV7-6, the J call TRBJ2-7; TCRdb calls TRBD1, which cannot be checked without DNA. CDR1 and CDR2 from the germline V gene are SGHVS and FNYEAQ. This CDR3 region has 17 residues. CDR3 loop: CASSLAHRTGGSYEQYF.

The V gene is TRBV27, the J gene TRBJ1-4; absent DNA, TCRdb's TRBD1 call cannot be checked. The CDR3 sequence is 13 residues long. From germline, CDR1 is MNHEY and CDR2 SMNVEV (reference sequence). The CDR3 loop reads CASSTGRNEKLFF.

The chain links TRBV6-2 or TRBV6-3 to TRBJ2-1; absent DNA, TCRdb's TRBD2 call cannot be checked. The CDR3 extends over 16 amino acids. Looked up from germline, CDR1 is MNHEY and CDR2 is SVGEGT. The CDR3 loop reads CAAGLAGLKPGNEQFF.

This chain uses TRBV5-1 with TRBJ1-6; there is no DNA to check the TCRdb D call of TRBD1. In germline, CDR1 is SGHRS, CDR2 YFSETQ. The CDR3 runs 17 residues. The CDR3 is CASSFLGTDLYNSPLHF. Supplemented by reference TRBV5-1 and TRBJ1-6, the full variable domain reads KAGVTQTPRYLIKTRGQQVTLSCSPISGHRSVSWYQQTPGQGLQFLFEYFSETQRNKGNFPGRFSGRQFSNSRSEMNVSTLELGDSALYLCASSFLGTDLYNSPLHFGNGTRLTVT.